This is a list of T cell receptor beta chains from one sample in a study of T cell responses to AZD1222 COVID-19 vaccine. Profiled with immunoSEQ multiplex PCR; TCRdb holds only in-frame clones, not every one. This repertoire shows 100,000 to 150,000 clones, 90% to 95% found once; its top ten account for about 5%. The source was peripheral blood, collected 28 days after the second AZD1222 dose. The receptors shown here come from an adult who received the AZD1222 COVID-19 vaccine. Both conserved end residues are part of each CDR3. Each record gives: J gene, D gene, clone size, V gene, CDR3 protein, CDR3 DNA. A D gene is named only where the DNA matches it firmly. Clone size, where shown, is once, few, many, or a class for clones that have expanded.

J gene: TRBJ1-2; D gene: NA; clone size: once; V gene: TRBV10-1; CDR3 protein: CASTGWGYTF; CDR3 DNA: TGCGCCAGCACCGGCTGGGGCTACACCTTC
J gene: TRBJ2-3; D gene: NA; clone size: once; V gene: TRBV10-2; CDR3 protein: CASSPSGDTQYF; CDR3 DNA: TGCGCCAGCAGTCCTTCTGGAGATACGCAGTATTTT
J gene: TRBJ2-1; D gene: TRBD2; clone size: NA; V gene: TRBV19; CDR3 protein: CASSRGLAGALVGGNEQFF; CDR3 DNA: TGTGCCAGTAGTAGAGGACTAGCGGGAGCTCTCGTGGGGGGTAATGAGCAGTTCTTC
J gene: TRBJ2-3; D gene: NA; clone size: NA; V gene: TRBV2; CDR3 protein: CAALSAETDTQYF; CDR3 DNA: TGTGCCGCGTTGAGCGCCGAAACAGATACGCAGTATTTT
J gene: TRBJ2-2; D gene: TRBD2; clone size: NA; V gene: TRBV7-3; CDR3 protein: CASSPRTSGSAGELFF; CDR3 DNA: TGTGCCAGCAGCCCGAGGACTAGCGGGAGTGCTGGGGAGCTGTTTTTT
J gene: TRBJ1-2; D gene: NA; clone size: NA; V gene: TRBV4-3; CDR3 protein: CASSPSRGRGRGYTF; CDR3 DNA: TGCGCCAGCAGCCCTTCCCGGGGCAGAGGAAGGGGCTACACCTTC
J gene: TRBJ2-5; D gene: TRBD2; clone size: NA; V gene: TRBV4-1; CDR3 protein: CASSQWGGGNQETQYF; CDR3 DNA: TGCGCCAGCAGCCAATGGGGCGGGGGTAACCAAGAGACCCAGTACTTC
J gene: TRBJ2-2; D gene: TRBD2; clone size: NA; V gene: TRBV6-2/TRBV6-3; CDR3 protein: CASSLRGGPYDTGELFF; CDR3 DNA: TGTGCCAGCAGTTTGCGGGGGGGCCCTTATGACACCGGGGAGCTGTTTTTT
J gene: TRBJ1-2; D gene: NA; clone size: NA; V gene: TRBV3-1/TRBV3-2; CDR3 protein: CASSPVEGRNYGYTF; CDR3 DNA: TGTGCCAGCAGCCCCGTAGAGGGAAGGAACTATGGCTACACCTTC
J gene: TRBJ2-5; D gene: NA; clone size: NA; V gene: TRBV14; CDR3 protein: CASSQNRKETQYF; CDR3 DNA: TGTGCCAGCAGCCAAAACAGAAAAGAGACCCAGTACTTC
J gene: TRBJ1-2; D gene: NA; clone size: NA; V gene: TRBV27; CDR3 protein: CASKTGGSGYTF; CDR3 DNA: TGTGCCAGCAAGACAGGCGGTAGTGGCTACACCTTC
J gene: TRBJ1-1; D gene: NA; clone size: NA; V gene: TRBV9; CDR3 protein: CASSPRGGTEAFF; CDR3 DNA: TGTGCCAGCAGCCCGCGGGGGGGCACTGAAGCTTTCTTT
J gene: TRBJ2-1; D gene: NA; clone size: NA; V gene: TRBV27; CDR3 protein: CATGRPEQFF; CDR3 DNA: TGTGCCACCGGCCGGCCTGAGCAGTTCTTC
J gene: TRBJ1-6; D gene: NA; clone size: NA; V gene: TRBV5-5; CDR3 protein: CASSLGQPSGNSPLHF; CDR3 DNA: TGTGCCAGCAGCTTGGGGCAGCCTAGTGGTAATTCACCCCTCCACTTT
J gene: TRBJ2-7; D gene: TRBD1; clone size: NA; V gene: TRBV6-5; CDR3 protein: CASSPPTGTGYEQYF; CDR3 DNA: TGTGCCAGCAGTCCACCTACCGGGACAGGTTACGAGCAGTACTTC
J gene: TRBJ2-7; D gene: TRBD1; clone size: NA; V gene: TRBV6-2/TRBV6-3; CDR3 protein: CASSYGGQGHSYEQYF; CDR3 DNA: TGTGCCAGCAGTTACGGGGGACAGGGACATTCCTACGAGCAGTACTTC
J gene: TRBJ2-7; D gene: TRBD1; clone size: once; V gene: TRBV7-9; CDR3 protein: CASSYRGDRSSYEQYF; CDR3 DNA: TGTGCCAGCAGCTACCGTGGGGACAGAAGCTCCTACGAGCAGTACTTC
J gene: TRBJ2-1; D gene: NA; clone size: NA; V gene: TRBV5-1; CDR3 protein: CASKRGAGTDYNEQFF; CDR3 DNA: TGCGCCAGCAAGAGGGGGGCGGGGACTGACTACAATGAGCAGTTCTTC
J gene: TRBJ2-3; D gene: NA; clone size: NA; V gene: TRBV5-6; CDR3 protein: CASSLAGTDTQYF; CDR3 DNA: TGTGCCAGCAGCTTAGCAGGTACAGATACGCAGTATTTT
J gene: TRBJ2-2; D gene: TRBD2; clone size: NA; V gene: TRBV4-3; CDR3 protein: CASSQVGAGAGELFF; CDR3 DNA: TGCGCCAGCAGCCAAGTTGGGGCGGGGGCCGGGGAGCTGTTTTTT
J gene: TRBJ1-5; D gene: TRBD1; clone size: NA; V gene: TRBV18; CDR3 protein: CASSKGTGPNQPQHF; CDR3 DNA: TGTGCCAGCTCCAAAGGGACAGGTCCCAATCAGCCCCAGCATTTT
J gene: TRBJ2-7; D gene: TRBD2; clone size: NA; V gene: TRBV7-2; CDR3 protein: CASSLVFLAGVEDEQYF; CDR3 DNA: TGTGCCAGCAGCTTAGTATTCCTAGCGGGAGTAGAGGACGAGCAGTACTTC
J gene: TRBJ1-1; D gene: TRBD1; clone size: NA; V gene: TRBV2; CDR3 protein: CASIDRVTAFF; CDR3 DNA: TGTGCCAGCATCGACAGGGTAACAGCTTTCTTT
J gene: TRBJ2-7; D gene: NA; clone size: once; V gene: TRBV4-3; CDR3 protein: CASSQEVSVVGEQYF; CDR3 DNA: TGCGCCAGCAGCCAAGAAGTCTCGGTGGTTGGTGAGCAGTACTTC
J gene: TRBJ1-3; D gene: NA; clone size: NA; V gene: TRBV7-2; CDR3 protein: CASSLGGNTIYF; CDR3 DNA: TGTGCCAGCAGCTTAGGGGGAAACACCATATATTTT
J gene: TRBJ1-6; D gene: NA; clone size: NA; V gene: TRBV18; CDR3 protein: CASSPQDSNSPLHF; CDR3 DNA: TGTGCCAGCTCACCACAGGATAGTAATTCACCCCTCCACTTT
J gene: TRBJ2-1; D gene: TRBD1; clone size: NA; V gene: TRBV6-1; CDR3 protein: CASSEHRGPLYNEQFF; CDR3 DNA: TGTGCCAGCAGTGAACACAGGGGGCCTCTTTACAATGAGCAGTTCTTC
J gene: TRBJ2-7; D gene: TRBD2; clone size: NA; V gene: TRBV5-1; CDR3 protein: CASSFDSGRLSSYEQYF; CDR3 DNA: TGCGCCAGCAGCTTTGATAGCGGGAGATTAAGCTCCTACGAGCAGTACTTC
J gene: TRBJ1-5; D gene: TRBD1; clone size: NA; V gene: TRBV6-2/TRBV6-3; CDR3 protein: CASSRDRGPNQPQHF; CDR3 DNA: TGTGCCAGCAGTCGCGACAGGGGCCCAAATCAGCCCCAGCATTTT
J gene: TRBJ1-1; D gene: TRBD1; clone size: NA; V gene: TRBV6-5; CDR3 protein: CASSTNQGGTEAFF; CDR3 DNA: TGTGCCAGCAGTACGAACCAGGGGGGCACTGAAGCTTTCTTT
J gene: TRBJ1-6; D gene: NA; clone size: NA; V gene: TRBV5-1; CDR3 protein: CASSSGRVNDYNSPLHF; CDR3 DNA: TGCGCCAGCAGCTCGGGTCGGGTAAACGATTATAATTCACCCCTCCACTTT
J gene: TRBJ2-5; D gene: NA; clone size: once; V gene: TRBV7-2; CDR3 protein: CASSLEGVVGETQYF; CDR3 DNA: TGTGCCAGCAGCTTAGAAGGGGTCGTGGGAGAGACCCAGTACTTC
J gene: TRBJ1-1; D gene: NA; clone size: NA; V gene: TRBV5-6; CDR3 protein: CASSLWAVANTEAFF; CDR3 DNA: TGTGCCAGCAGCTTGTGGGCAGTTGCAAACACTGAAGCTTTCTTT
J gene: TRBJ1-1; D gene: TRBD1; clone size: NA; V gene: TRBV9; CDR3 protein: CASSVAGTGTEAFF; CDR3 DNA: TGTGCCAGCAGCGTAGCAGGGACAGGTACTGAAGCTTTCTTT
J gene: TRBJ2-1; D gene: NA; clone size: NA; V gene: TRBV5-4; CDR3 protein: CASSPPGALDHEQFF; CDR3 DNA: TGTGCCAGCAGCCCACCCGGAGCACTGGACCATGAGCAGTTCTTC
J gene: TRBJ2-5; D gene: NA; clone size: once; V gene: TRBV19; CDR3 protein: CASSIYPGTNQETQYF; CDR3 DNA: TGTGCCAGTAGTATATATCCAGGGACCAACCAAGAGACCCAGTACTTC
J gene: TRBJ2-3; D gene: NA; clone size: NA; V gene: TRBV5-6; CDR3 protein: CASSPGASMADTQYF; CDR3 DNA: TGTGCCAGCAGTCCGGGGGCTAGCATGGCAGATACGCAGTATTTT
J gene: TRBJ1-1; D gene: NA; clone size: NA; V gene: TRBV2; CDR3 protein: CASSTGTEAFF; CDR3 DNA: TGTGCCAGCAGTACGGGCACTGAAGCTTTCTTT
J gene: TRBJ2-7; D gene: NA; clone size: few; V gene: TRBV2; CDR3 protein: CASSEGGREQYF; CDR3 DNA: TGTGCCAGCAGTGAAGGTGGTCGGGAGCAGTACTTC
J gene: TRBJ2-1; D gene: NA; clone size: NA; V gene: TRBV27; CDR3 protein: CASSFHPGTPTYNEQFF; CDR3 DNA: TGTGCCAGCAGTTTTCATCCCGGGACTCCAACTTACAATGAGCAGTTCTTC
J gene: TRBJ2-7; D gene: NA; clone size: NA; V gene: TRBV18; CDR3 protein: CASSVGGYEQYF; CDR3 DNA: TGTGCCAGCTCAGTTGGGGGGTACGAGCAGTACTTC
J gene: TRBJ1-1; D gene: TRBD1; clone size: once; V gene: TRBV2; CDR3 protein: CASSLQGASNTEAFF; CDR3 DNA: TGTGCCAGCAGTTTACAGGGGGCCTCTAACACTGAAGCTTTCTTT
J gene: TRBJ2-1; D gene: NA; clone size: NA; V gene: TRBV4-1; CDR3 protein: CASSREDPQVINEQFF; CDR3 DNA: TGCGCCAGCAGCCGAGAAGATCCACAAGTTATCAATGAGCAGTTCTTC
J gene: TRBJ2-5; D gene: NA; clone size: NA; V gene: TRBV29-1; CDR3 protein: CSCGTLQETQYF; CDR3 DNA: TGCAGCTGCGGGACTCTCCAAGAGACCCAGTACTTC
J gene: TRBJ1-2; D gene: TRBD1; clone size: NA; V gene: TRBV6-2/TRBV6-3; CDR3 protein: CASSPLPWTGDNYGYTF; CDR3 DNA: TGTGCCAGCAGTCCCCTACCCTGGACAGGGGACAACTATGGCTACACCTTC
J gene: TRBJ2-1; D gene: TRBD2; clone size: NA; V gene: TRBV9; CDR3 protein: CASSVGGTSIHEQFF; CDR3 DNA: TGTGCCAGCAGCGTAGGGGGGACTAGCATCCATGAGCAGTTCTTC
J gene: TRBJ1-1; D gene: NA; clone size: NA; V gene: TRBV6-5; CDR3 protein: CASSRGNTEAFF; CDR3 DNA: TGTGCCAGCAGTAGGGGGAACACTGAAGCTTTCTTT
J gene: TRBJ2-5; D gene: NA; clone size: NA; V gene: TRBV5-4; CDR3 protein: CANPLGRQETQYF; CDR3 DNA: TGTGCCAACCCACTAGGAAGGCAAGAGACCCAGTACTTC
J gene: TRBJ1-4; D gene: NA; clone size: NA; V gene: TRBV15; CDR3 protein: CATSLSATNEKLFF; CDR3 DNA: TGTGCCACCAGCCTGAGTGCAACTAATGAAAAACTGTTTTTT
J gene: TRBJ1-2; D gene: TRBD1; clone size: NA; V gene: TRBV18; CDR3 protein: CASSPGTGDNYGYTF; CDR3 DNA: TGTGCCAGCTCACCAGGGACAGGTGATAACTATGGCTACACCTTC